This T cell receptor (beta chain) derives from a study of molecular identifiers for immune sequencing clone quantification. The sorting of naive CD8 T cells used the CD8+CD4-CCR7+CD45RA+ phenotype. TCRdb re-called the PCR reads with MiXCR, one entry per CDR3 protein. The table has around 40,000 distinct CDR3 sequences, 15% to 20% seen once. Many counts were recorded for this clonotype. J gave up 3 bases and V 0 bases, and 7 bases lay outside the gene matches. Per germline, CDR1 SGHRS and CDR2 YFSETQ. The CDR3 contains 16 residues. The chain links TRBV5-1 to TRBJ1-1; 8 positions agree with TRBD1. The sample consisted of naive CD8+ T cells from blood, with Jurkat cell RNA spiked in. Subset here: FACS-sorted CD8+CD4-CCR7+CD45RA+ naive T cells. The sequence was collected from a human donor in good health. Some libraries in this study had Jurkat cell RNA spiked in. The CDR3 nucleotides read TGCGCCAGCAGCTTGGTTCTCCAGGGGGCCTACACTGAAGCTTTCTTT. Protein: CASSLVLQGAYTEAFF.